Each of the 14 T cell receptor beta chains below was sequenced from the same sample in a study of identical twins. MiXCR, run by TCRdb on the 5' RACE reads, gives a single entry per CDR3 protein. The repertoire holds about 890,000 distinct CDR3 sequences, with 12% as singletons. These data also formed part of another study, on yellow fever vaccine responses in identical twins.

The sample consisted of PBMCs. All receptors come from a young woman in good health.

This sequence joins TRBV19 and TRBJ2-1; D ambiguous. The germline V and J ends were trimmed by 8 bases and 0 bases, with 17 bases remaining between them. CDR3 size: 16 residues. Germline CDR1 and CDR2: LNHDA and SQIVND (reference sequence). Here the CDR3 reads CASRHQKFSSYNEQFF. In nucleotides, the CDR3 is TGTGCCAGTCGGCACCAAAAATTCAGCTCCTACAATGAGCAGTTCTTC.

This clonotype came up many times. V and J are TRBV4-1 and TRBJ2-7; weak D call: TRBD1 (6 bases). CDR3 length: 15 residues. Germline CDR1 MGHRA, CDR2 YSYEKL. V lost 4 bases and J 0 bases, leaving 13 bases between the germline ends. The CDR3 DNA follows: TGCGCCAGCAGCCTCCGCAACAGGGACTCCTACGAGCAGTACTTC. Translation gives CASSLRNRDSYEQYF.

This clonotype has ten or more counts. The gene calls are TRBV29-1 and TRBJ2-3; TRBD2 matches at 14 bases. The trim removed 6 bases at V and 2 bases at J, leaving 10 bases unmatched. The length of the CDR3 is 17 residues. Germline V CDR1 and CDR2: SQVTM, ANQGSEA. This chain's CDR3 is CSVRRGTSGSTTDTQYF. In nucleotides, the CDR3 is TGCAGCGTCCGGAGGGGGACTAGCGGGAGCACCACAGATACGCAGTATTTT.

A few counts support this clonotype. The CDR3 DNA reads as TGTGCCAGCAGCTTAGGGTGGCACAATGAGCAGTTCTTC. Translation: CASSLGWHNEQFF. V gene TRBV7-2 combines with J gene TRBJ2-1; D remains ambiguous. The CDR3 loop spans 13 amino acids. Trimming shortened V by 1 base and J by 5 bases, and 6 bases separated the two germline ends. CDR1 is SGHTA and CDR2 is FQGNSA in the germline V gene. Variable domain in full (rest from reference TRBV7-2 and TRBJ2-1): GAGVSQSPSNKVTEKGKDVELRCDPISGHTALYWYRQSLGQGLEFLIYFQGNSAPDKSGLPSDRFSAERTGGSVSTLTIQRTQQEDSAVYLCASSLGWHNEQFFGPGTRLTVL.

This clonotype turned up a few times. This chain uses TRBV27 with TRBJ1-1; D is possibly TRBD1 (6 bases). The CDR3 has 15 amino acids. Germline loops: CDR1 MNHEY, CDR2 SMNVEV (reference sequence). The V gene lost 4 bases and the J gene lost 2 bases, with 14 bases spanning the gap. This CDR3 is CASSSLQGFNTEAFF. As DNA, the CDR3 is TGTGCCAGCAGTTCCTTACAGGGCTTTAACACTGAAGCTTTCTTT.

This clonotype was counted only a few times. This chain links TRBV7-9 with TRBJ1-2, with D unclear. The CDR3 spans 13 residues. V dropped 6 bases and J dropped 3 bases, with 11 bases sitting between them. Looked up from germline, CDR1 is SEHNR and CDR2 is FQNEAQ (reference sequence). CDR3 nucleotides: TGTGCCAGCAGTTCTCCCAGTTACTATGGCTACACCTTC. It encodes CASSSPSYYGYTF.

This clonotype has only a few counts. V and J are TRBV11-2 and TRBJ2-3; TRBD2 matches 10 bases. CDR3 length: 17 residues. CDR1 is SGHAT, CDR2 FQNNGV, per germline. V dropped 0 bases and J dropped 7; count of bases not matched to a gene: 10. CDR3 residues: CASSLDISGGPTHTQYF. CDR3 bases: TGTGCCAGCAGCTTAGATATTAGCGGGGGGCCCACGCATACGCAGTATTTT.

This clonotype was detected only a few times. This rearrangement joins TRBV5-6 to TRBJ2-1; D possibly corresponds to TRBD2 (6 bases). This CDR3 spans 12 amino acids. The germline V gene encodes CDR1 SGHDT and CDR2 YYEEEE. V was cut by 2 bases and J by 10 bases, with 10 bases left in between. This CDR3 is CASSFGTQEQFF. The CDR3 DNA reads as TGTGCCAGCAGCTTTGGGACTCAAGAGCAGTTCTTC.

The CDR3 DNA is TGTGCCACCAGTGATCTGACTAGCGGGGCTAGCACAGATACGCAGTATTTT. As protein: CATSDLTSGASTDTQYF. This chain connects TRBV24-1 to TRBJ2-3; the match to TRBD2 covers 11 bases. The CDR3 has 17 amino acids. J gave up 0 bases and V 3 bases, and 4 bases lay outside the gene matches. Germline CDR1 KGHDR, CDR2 SFDVKD.

In its sample, this clonotype was seen a few times. This chain joins TRBV2 and TRBJ2-6; D perhaps matches TRBD1 (5 bases). This CDR3 has 17 residues. V shed 0 bases and J shed 0 bases, with 9 bases lying between them. Germline CDR1 is SNHLY and CDR2 is FYNNEI. CDR3 in DNA: TGTGCCAGCAGTGAAGCTTGGGGCAACTCTGGGGCCAACGTCCTGACTTTC. Its translation: CASSEAWGNSGANVLTF.

This clonotype was observed a handful of times. The chain has TRBV28 and TRBJ1-5; no firm D call. V was shortened by 5 bases and J by 0 bases, with 11 bases between the two germline ends. Germline V gene data show CDR1 as MDHEN and CDR2 as SYDVKM. This CDR3 is built from 15 residues. Here the CDR3 reads CASSPALSSNQPQHF. DNA of the CDR3: TGTGCCAGCAGTCCGGCCCTCAGTAGCAATCAGCCCCAGCATTTT.

This clonotype has more than one count but fewer than ten. V is TRBV7-6 and J is TRBJ2-3; weak D call: TRBD2 (6 bases). V lost 1 base and J lost 0, with 11 bases in between. Germline lookup yields CDR1 SGHVS and CDR2 FNYEAQ. There are 16 residues in the CDR3. The CDR3 loop reads CASSLVGSGSTDTQYF. CDR3 in DNA: TGTGCCAGCAGCTTAGTGGGTAGCGGAAGCACAGATACGCAGTATTTT.

This rearrangement joins TRBV18 to TRBJ2-7; 10 nucleotides line up with TRBD2. The J segment lost 4 bases and the V segment lost 3 bases, leaving 0 bases of the junction unmatched. CDR3 length: 13 amino acids. Germline V gives CDR1 KGHSH, CDR2 LQKENI. CDR3 in amino acids: CASSPGLAYEQYV. The CDR3 DNA sequence: TGTGCCAGCTCACCGGGACTAGCGTACGAGCAGTACGTC.

In this sample, this clonotype turned up a few times. The J gene is TRBJ2-1, the V gene TRBV20-1; 9 bases align to TRBD2. The CDR3 is 13 residues long. V was clipped by 1 base and J by 9 bases; unmatched bases: 4. Germline V lookup: CDR1 DFQATT, CDR2 SNEGSKA (reference sequence). The CDR3 DNA sequence: TGCAGTGCTAGAGTCGGGACTAGCTTTGAGCAGTTCTTC. Amino acids: CSARVGTSFEQFF.